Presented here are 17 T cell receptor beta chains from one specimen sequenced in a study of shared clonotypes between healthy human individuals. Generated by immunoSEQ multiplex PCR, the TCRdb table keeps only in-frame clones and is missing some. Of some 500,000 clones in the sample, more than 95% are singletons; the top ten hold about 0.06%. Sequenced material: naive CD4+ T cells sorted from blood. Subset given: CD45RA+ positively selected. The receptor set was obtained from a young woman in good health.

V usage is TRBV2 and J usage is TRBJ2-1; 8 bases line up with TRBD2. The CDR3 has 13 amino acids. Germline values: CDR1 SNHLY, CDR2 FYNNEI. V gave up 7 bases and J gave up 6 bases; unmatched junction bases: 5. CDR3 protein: CASNRLAPNEQFF. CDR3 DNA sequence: TGTGCCAGCAACCGACTAGCGCCCAATGAGCAGTTCTTC. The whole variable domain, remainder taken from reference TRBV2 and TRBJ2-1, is EPEVTQTPSHQVTQMGQEVILRCVPISNHLYFYWYRQILGQKVEFLVSFYNNEISEKSEIFDDQFSVERPDGSNFTLKIRSTKLEDSAMYFCASNRLAPNEQFFGPGTRLTVL.

The CDR3 coding sequence is TGTGCCAGCAGGCATGGGACTGCAGCCTACGAGCAGTACTTC. It codes for CASRHGTAAYEQYF. The chain links TRBV11-2 to TRBJ2-7, with D tentatively TRBD2 (6 bases). This CDR3 is built from 14 residues. The germline CDR1 and CDR2 sequences are SGHAT and FQNNGV. The ends were cut back, 6 bases at V and 2 bases at J, with 14 bases in the middle.

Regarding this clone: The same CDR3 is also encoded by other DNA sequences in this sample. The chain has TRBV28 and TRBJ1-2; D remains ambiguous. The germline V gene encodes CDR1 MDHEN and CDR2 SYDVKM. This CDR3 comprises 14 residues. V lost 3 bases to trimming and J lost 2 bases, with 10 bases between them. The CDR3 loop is CASSLGGANYGYTF. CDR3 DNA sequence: TGTGCCAGCAGTTTGGGAGGAGCCAACTATGGCTACACCTTC.

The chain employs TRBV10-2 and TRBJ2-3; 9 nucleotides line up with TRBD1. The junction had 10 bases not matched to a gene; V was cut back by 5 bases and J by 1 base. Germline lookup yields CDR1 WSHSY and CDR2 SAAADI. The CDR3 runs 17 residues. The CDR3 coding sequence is TGCGCCAGCAGTCGGCCGGACAGGGGATGGGGCACAGATACGCAGTATTTT. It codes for CASSRPDRGWGTDTQYF.

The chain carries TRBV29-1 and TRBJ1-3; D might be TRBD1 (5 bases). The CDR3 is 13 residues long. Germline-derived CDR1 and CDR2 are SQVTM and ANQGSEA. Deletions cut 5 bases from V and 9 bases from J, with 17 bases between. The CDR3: CSVTRETYRTIYF. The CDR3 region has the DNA TGCAGCGTTACCAGGGAGACTTACCGCACCATATATTTT.

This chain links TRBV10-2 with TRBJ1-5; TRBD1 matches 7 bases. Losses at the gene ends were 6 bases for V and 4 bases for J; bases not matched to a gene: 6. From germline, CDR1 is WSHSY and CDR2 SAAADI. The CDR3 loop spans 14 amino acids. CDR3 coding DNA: TGCGCCAGCAGCGGCTCACAGGGGAATCAGCCCCAGCATTTT. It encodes CASSGSQGNQPQHF.

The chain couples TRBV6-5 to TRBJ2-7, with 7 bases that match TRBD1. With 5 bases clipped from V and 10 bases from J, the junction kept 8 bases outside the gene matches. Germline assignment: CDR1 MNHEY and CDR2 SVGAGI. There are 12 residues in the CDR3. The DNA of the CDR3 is TGTGCCAGCAGTCAGGGGGTCGGGACACAGTACTTC. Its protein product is CASSQGVGTQYF.

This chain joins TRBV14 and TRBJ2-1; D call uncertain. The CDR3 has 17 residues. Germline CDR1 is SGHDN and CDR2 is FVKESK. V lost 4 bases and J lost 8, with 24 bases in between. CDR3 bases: TGTGCCAGCAGCCCCCCGTCGGGCTCGATGCAACTATATGAGCAGTTCTTC. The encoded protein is CASSPPSGSMQLYEQFF.

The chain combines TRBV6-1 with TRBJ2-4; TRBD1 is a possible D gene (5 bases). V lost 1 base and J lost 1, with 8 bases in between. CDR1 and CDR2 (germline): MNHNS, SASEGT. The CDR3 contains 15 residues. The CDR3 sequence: CASSEEGVAKNIQYF. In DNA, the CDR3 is TGTGCCAGCAGTGAAGAAGGGGTGGCCAAAAACATTCAGTACTTC.

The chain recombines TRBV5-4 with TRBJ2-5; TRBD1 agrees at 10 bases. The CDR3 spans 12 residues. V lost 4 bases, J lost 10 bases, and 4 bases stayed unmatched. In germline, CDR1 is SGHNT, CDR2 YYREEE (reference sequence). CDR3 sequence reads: CASSRDRGGQYF. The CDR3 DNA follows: TGTGCCAGCAGCAGGGACAGGGGTGGCCAGTACTTC.

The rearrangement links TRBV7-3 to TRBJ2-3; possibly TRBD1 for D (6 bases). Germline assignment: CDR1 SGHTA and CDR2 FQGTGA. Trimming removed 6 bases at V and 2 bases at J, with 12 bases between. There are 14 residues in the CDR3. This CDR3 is CASRQTGFTDTQYF. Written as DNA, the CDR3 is TGTGCCAGCAGACAAACAGGGTTCACAGATACGCAGTATTTT.

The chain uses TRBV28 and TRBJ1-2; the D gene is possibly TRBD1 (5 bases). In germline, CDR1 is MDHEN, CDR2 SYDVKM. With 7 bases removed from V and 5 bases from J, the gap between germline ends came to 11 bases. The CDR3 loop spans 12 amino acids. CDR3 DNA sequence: TGTGCCAGCATCCGAGAGGGGTATGGCTACACCTTC. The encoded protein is CASIREGYGYTF.

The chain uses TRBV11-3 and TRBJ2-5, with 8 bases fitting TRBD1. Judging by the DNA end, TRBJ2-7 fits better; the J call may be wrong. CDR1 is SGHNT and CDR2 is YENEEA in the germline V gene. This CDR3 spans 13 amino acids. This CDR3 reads CASSTGQGYEQYF. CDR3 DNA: TGTGCCAGCAGCACAGGACAGGGCTACGAGCAGTACTTC.

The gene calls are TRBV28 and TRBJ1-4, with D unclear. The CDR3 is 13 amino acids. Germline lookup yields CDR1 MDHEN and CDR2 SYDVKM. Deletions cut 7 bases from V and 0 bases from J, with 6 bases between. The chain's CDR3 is CASTGATNEKLFF. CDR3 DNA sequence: TGTGCCAGCACGGGTGCAACTAATGAAAAACTGTTTTTT.

The CDR3 DNA follows: TGCGCCAGCAGGAGGACTAGCGGCTCCTACGAGCAGTACTTC. Residues: CASRRTSGSYEQYF. The chain uses TRBV5-1 and TRBJ2-7, with 10 bases identical to TRBD2. Germline V gene data show CDR1 as SGHRS and CDR2 as YFSETQ. V shed 5 bases, J shed 0 bases, and the junction held 2 bases outside the gene matches. This CDR3 has 14 residues.

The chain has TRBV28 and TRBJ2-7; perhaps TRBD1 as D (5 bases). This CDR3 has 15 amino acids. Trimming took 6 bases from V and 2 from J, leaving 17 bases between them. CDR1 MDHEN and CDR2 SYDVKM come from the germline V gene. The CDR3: CASRAQGTPTYEQYF. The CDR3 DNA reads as TGTGCCAGCAGGGCTCAGGGTACCCCCACCTACGAGCAGTACTTC.

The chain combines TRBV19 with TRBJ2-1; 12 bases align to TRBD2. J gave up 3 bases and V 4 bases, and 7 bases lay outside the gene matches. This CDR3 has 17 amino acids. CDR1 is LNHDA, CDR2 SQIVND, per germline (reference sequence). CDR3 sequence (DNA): TGTGCCAGTAGTACCCAGACTAGCGGGAGTGTCTACAATGAGCAGTTCTTC. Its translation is CASSTQTSGSVYNEQFF.